This T cell receptor (beta chain) was identified in a study of cytomegalovirus exposure and HLA in healthy donors. The length of the CDR3 is 17 residues. CDR1 is LGHNA and CDR2 is YNFKEQ in the germline V gene. V shed 1 base, J shed 7 bases, and the junction held 9 bases outside the gene matches. Sequenced by immunoSEQ multiplex PCR; TCRdb stores in-frame clones only, minus some. The sample shows 150,000 to 250,000 clones, around 83% of them seen only once. Sequences were obtained from PBMCs. The TCR originated in a woman in her 30s in good health and CMV-seropositive. This chain connects TRBV4-2 to TRBJ2-2, with 10 bases aligning to TRBD1. CDR3 DNA: TGTGCCAGCAGCCAAGTGGGACGGACAGGGGGACGCGGGGAGCTGTTTTTT. Translating it yields CASSQVGRTGGRGELFF.